The text below deals with one TCR beta chain. These data come from a study of tumor and adjacent non-tumor tissue in lung cancer. Three rounds of nested PCR, following a modified ARM-PCR protocol, produced the TCRbeta library. A single record per CDR3 protein comes from TCRdb applying MiXCR to the multiplex PCR reads. The data hold about 110,000 distinct CDR3 sequences, with about 75% observed a single time. This sample's RNA came from whole unsorted tissue. Chemotherapy-naive patients with new lung cancer underwent thoracic surgery in China, August–November 2014. The CDR3 has 17 residues. Germline V lookup: CDR1 MNHEY, CDR2 SVGAGI. V was pared by 6 bases and J by 4 bases, with 18 bases of the junction left unmatched.

This sequence originates from a woman in her sixties or seventies with non-small cell lung cancer. The sequenced material came from lung tumor tissue. The J gene is TRBJ2-7, the V gene TRBV6-5, with 7 bases aligning to TRBD1. The DNA of the CDR3 is TGTGCCAGCAGCCCCCTCGGGTTTAGGACAGGCGTATACGAGCAGTACTTC. Its translation is CASSPLGFRTGVYEQYF.